This T cell receptor beta chain was sequenced during a study of cytomegalovirus exposure and HLA in healthy donors. Study results and caveats: The authors enumerated roughly 180 TCR beta chains as linked to cytomegalovirus. For TCR beta chains, V- and J-gene trimming was later linked to a missense DCLRE1C variant. Donor immune exposure was known only as CMV serostatus. As confirmed in vitro, three CMV-associated chains were specific for CMV antigens.

For this clone: Its target is not known.

V dropped 3 bases and J dropped 2 bases, with 20 bases sitting between them. CDR1 and CDR2 (germline): SGHRS, YFSETQ. The length of the CDR3 is 17 residues. PCR was performed using 60 Vbeta and 13 Jbeta primers. Data came from immunoSEQ multiplex PCR; TCRdb stores just in-frame clones and leaves some out. The sample totals 200,000 or so clones. Sequencing was carried out using PBMCs. The sequence was collected from a boy aged 5-17 years in good health and CMV-seronegative. The chain joins TRBV5-1 to TRBJ1-1; D not certain. The CDR3 DNA reads TGCGCCAGCAGCTGGAGAGGTGGAAGGCAGCAAAACACTGAAGCTTTCTTT. Translation: CASSWRGGRQQNTEAFF.